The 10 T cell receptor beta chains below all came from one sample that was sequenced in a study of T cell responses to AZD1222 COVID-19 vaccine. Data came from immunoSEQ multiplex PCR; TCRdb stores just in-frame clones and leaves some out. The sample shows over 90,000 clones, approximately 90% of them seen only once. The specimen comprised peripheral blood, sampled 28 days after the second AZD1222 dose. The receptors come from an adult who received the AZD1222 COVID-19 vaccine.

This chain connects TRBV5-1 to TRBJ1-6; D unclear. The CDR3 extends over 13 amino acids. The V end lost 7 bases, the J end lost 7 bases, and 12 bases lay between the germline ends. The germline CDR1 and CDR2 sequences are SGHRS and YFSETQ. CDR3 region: CASSDGRNSPLHF. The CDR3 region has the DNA TGCGCCAGCTCCGACGGGAGGAATTCACCCCTCCACTTT.

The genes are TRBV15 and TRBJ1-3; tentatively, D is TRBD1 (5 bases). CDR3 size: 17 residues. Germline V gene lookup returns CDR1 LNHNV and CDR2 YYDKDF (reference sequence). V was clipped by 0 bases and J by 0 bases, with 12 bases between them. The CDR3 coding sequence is TGTGCCACCAGCAGAGATAGCAGGGTGAGCTCTGGAAACACCATATATTTT. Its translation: CATSRDSRVSSGNTIYF. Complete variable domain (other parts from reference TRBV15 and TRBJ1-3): DAMVIQNPRYQVTQFGKPVTLSCSQTLNHNVMYWYQQKSSQAPKLLFHYYDKDFNNEADTPDNFQSRRPNTSFCFLDIRSPGLGDTAMYLCATSRDSRVSSGNTIYFGEGSWLTVV.

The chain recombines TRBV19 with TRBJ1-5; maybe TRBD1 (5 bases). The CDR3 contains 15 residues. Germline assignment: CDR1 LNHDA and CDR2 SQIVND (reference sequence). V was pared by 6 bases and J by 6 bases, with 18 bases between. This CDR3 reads CASRTDRRRGQPQHF. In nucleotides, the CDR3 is TGTGCCAGTAGAACTGATAGGCGGAGGGGTCAGCCCCAGCATTTT.

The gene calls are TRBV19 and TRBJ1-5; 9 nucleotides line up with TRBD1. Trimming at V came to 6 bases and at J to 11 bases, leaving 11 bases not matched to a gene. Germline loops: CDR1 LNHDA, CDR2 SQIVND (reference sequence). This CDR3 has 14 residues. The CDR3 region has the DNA TGTGCCAGTAGCCCACAGGGGGCCGGCGTGACCCAGCATTTT. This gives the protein CASSPQGAGVTQHF.

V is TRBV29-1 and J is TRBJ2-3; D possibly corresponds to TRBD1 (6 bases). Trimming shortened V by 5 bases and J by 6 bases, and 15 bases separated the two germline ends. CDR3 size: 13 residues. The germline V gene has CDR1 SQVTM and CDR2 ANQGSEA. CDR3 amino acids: CSVWRTADDTQYF. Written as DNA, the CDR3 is TGCAGCGTTTGGAGGACAGCCGATGATACGCAGTATTTT.

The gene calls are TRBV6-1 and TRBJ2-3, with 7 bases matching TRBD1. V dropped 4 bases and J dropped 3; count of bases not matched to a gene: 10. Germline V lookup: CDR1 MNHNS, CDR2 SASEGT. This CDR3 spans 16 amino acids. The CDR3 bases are TGTGCCAGCAGTGGCTATACCCAACAGGGGACAGATACGCAGTATTTT. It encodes CASSGYTQQGTDTQYF.

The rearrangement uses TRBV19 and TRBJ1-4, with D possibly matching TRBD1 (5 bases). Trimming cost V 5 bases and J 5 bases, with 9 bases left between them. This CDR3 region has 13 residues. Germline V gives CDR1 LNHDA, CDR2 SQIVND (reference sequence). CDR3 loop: CASSGRDNEKLFF. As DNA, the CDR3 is TGTGCCAGTAGTGGCAGGGACAATGAAAAACTGTTTTTT.

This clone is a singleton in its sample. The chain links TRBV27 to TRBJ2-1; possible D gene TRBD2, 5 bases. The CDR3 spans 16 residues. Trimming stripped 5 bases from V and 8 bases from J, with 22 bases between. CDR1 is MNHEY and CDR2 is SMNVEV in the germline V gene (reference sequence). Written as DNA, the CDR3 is TGTGCCAGCAGTCAGGACGCCAGAGGGCCTTGGGATGAGCAGTTCTTC. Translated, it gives CASSQDARGPWDEQFF.

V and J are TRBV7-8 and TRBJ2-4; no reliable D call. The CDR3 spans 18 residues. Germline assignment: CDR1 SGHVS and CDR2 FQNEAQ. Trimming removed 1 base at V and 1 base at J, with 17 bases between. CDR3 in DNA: TGTGCCAGCAGCTTAGGGCGGAGTTGGGGTTGGGCCAAAAACATTCAGTACTTC. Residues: CASSLGRSWGWAKNIQYF. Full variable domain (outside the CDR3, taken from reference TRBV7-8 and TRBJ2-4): GAGVSQSPRYKVAKRGQDVALRCDPISGHVSLFWYQQALGQGPEFLTYFQNEAQLDKSGLPSDRFFAERPEGSVSTLKIQRTQQEDSAVYLCASSLGRSWGWAKNIQYFGAGTRLSVL.

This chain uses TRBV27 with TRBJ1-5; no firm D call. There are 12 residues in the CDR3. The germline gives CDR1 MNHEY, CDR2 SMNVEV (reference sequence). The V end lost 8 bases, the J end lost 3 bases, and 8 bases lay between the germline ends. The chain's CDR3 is CASGRTNQPQHF. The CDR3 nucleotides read TGTGCCAGCGGCCGGACCAATCAGCCCCAGCATTTT.